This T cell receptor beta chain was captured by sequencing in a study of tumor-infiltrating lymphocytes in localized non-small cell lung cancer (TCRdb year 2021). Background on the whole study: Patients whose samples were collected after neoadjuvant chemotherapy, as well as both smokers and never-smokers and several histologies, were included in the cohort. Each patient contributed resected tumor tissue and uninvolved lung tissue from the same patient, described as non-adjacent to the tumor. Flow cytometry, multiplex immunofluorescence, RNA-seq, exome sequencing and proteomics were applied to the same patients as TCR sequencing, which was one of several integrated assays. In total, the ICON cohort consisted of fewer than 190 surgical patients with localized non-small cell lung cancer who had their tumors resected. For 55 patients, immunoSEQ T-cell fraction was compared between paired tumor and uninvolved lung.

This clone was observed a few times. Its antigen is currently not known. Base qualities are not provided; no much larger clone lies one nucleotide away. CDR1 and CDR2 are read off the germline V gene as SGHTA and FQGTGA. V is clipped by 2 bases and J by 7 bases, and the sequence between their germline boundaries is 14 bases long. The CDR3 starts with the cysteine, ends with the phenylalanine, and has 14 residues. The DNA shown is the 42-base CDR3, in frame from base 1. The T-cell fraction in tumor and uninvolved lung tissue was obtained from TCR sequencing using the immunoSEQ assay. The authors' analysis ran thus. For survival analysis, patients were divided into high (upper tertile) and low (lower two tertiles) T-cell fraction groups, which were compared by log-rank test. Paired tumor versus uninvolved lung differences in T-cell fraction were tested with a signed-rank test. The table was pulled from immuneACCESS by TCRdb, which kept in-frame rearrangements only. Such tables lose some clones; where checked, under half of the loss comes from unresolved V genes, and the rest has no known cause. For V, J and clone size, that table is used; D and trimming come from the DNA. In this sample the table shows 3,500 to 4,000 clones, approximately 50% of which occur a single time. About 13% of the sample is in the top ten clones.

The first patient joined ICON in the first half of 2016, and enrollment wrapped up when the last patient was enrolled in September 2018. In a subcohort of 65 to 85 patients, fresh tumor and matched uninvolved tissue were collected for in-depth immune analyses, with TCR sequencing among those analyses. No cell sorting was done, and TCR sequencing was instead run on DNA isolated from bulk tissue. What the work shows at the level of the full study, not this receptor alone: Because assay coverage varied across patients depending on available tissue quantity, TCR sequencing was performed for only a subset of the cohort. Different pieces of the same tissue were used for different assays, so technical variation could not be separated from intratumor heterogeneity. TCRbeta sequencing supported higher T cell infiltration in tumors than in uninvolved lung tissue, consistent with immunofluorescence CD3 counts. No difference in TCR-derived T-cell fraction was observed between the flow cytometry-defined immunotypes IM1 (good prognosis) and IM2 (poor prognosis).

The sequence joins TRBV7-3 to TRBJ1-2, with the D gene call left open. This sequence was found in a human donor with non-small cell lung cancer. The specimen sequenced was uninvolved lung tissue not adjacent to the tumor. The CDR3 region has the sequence CASSLLFEGRGYTF. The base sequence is TGTGCCAGCAGCTTATTGTTCGAGGGTCGTGGCTACACCTTC.